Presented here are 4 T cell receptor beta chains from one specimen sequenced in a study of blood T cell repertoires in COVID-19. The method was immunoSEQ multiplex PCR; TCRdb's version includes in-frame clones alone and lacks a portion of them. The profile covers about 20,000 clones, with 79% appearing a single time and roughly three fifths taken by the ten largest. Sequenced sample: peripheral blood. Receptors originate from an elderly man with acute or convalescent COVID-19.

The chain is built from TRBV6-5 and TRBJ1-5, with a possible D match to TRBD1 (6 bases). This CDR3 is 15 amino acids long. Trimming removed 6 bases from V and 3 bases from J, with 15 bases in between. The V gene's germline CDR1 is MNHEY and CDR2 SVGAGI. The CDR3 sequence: CASRRGLRDNQPQHF. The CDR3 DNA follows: TGTGCCAGCAGAAGGGGGTTACGGGACAATCAGCCCCAGCATTTT.

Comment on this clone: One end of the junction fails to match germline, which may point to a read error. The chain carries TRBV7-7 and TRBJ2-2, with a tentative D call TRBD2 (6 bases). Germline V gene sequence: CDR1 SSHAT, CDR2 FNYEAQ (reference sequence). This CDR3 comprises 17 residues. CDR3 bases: TGTGCTAGCAGCTCAACCCCAGTGGGAGGGAACACCGGGGAGCTGTTTTTT. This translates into CASSSTPVGGNTGELFF.

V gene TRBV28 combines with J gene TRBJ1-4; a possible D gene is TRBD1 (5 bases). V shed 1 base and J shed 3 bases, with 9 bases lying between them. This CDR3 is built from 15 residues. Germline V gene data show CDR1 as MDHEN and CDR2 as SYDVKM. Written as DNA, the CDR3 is TGTGCCAGCAGTTTATCGACAGCCGCTAATGAAAAACTGTTTTTT. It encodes CASSLSTAANEKLFF.

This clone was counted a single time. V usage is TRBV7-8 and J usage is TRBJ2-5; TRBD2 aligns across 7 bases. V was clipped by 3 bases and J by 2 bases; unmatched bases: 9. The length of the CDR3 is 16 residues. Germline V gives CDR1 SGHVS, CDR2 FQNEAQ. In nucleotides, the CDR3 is TGTGCCAGCAGCTTCTGGCTAGCGGCCGAACAAGAGACCCAGTACTTC. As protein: CASSFWLAAEQETQYF. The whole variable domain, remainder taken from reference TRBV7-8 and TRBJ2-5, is GAGVSQSPRYKVAKRGQDVALRCDPISGHVSLFWYQQALGQGPEFLTYFQNEAQLDKSGLPSDRFFAERPEGSVSTLKIQRTQQEDSAVYLCASSFWLAAEQETQYFGPGTRLLVL.